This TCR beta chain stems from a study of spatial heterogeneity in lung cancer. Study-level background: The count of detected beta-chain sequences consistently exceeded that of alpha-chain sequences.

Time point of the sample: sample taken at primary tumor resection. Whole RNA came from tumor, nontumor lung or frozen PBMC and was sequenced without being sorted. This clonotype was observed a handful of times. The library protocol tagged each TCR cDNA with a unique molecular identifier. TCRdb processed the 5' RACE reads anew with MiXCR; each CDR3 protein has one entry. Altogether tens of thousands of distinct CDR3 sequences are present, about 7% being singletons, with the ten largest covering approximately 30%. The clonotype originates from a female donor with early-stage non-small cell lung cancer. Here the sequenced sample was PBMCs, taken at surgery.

In DNA form, the CDR3 reads TGTGCCAGCAGTTTTCCCCTAGCGGGAGCCAAGCAGTTCTTC. Its protein product is CASSFPLAGAKQFF. The rearrangement links TRBV27 to TRBJ2-1; 10 nucleotides agree with TRBD2. CDR1 is MNHEY, CDR2 SMNVEV, per germline (reference sequence). V was clipped by 3 bases and J by 11 bases; unmatched bases: 7. CDR3 length equals 14 residues.